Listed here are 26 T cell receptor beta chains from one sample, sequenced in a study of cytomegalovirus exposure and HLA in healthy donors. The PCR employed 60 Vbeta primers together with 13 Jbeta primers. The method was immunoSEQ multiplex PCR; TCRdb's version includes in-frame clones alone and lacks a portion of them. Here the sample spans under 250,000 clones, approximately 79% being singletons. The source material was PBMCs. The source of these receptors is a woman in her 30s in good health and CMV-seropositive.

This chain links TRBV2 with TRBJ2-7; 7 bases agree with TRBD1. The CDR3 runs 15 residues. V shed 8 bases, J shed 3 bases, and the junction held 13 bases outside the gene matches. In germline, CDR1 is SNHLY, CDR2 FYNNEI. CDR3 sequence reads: CASLGARTGDYEQYF. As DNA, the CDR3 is TGTGCCAGCCTAGGAGCTAGGACAGGCGACTACGAGCAGTACTTC.

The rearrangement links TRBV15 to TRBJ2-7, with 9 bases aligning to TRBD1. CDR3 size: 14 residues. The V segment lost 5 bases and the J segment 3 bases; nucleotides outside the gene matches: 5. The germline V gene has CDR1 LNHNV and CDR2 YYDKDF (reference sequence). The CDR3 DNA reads TGTGCCACCAGCTACTGGACAGGGGTCTACGAGCAGTACTTC. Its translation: CATSYWTGVYEQYF.

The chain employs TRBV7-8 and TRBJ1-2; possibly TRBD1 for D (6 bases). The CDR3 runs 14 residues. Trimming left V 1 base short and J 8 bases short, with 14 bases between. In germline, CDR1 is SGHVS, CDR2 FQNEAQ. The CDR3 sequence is CASSLGYRAWGYTF. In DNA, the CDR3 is TGTGCCAGCAGCTTAGGGTACAGGGCGTGGGGCTACACCTTC.

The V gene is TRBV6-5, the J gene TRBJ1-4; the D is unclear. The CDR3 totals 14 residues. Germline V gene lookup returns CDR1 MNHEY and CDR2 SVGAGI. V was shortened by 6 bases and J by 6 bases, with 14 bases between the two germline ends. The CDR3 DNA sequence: TGTGCCAGCAGAGGCCCCGGGAGGTATGAAAAACTGTTTTTT. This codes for CASRGPGRYEKLFF.

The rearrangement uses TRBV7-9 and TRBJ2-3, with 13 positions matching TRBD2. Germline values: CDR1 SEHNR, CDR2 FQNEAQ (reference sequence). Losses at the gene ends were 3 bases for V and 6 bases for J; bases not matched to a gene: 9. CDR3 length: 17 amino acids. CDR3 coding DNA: TGTGCCAGCAGCTTCCCAGGACTAGCGGGAGTAGGTGATACGCAGTATTTT. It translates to CASSFPGLAGVGDTQYF.

CDR3 sequence (DNA): TGTGCCAGCAGTAGAAGTGGACAGGGGAACGAAAAACTGTTTTTT. This encodes CASSRSGQGNEKLFF. The chain links TRBV7-2 to TRBJ1-4, with TRBD1 matching 9 bases. The CDR3 is made up of 15 amino acids. V lost 6 bases to trimming and J lost 8 bases; unmatched junction nucleotides: 10. The germline V gene encodes CDR1 SGHTA and CDR2 FQGNSA.

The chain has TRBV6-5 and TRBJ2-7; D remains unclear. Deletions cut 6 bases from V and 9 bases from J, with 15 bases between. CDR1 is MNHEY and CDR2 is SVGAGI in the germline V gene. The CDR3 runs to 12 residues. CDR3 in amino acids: CASRSAAMGQYF. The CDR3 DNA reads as TGTGCCAGCAGATCCGCGGCCATGGGGCAGTACTTC.

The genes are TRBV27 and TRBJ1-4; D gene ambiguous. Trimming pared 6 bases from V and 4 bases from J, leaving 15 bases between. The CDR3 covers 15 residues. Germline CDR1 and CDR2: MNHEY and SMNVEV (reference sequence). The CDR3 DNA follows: TGTGCCAGCAGAAAGGGTTGGGGAGTTAATGAAAAACTGTTTTTT. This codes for CASRKGWGVNEKLFF.

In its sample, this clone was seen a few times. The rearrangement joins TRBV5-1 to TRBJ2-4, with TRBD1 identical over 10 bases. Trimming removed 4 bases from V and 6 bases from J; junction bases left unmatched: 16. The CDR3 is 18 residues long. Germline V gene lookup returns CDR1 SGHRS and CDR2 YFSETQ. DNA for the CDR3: TGCGCCAGCAGCGGCATCTCATTGACAGGGGGCGCGGGAAACATTCAGTACTTC. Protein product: CASSGISLTGGAGNIQYF. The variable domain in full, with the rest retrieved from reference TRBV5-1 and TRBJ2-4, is KAGVTQTPRYLIKTRGQQVTLSCSPISGHRSVSWYQQTPGQGLQFLFEYFSETQRNKGNFPGRFSGRQFSNSRSEMNVSTLELGDSALYLCASSGISLTGGAGNIQYFGAGTRLSVL.

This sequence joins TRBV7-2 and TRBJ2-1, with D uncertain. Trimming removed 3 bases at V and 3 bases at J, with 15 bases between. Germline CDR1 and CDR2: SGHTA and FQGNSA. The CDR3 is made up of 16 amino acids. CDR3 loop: CASSFTTLPGYNEQFF. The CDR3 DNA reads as TGTGCCAGCAGCTTTACAACACTACCCGGCTACAATGAGCAGTTCTTC.

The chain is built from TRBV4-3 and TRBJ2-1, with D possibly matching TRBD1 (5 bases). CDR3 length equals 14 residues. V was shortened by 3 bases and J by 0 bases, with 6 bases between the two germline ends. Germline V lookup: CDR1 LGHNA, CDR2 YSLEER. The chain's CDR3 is CASSHRGSYNEQFF. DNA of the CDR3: TGCGCCAGCAGCCATAGGGGCTCCTACAATGAGCAGTTCTTC.

CDR3 loop: CASSPGGGRETQYF. CDR3 DNA sequence: TGTGCCAGCAGCCCGGGCGGGGGGCGAGAGACCCAGTACTTC. The V call is TRBV7-9, the J call TRBJ2-5; the match to TRBD2 covers 8 bases. This CDR3 region has 14 residues. V lost 5 bases to trimming and J lost 4 bases; unmatched junction nucleotides: 6. CDR1 SEHNR and CDR2 FQNEAQ come from the germline V gene (reference sequence).

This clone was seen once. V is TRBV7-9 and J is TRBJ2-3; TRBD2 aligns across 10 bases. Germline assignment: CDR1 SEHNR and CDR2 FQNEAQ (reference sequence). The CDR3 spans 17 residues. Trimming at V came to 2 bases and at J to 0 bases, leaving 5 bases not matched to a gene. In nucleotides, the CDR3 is TGTGCCAGCAGCTTAAGGACTAGCGGATCTAGCACAGATACGCAGTATTTT. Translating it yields CASSLRTSGSSTDTQYF.

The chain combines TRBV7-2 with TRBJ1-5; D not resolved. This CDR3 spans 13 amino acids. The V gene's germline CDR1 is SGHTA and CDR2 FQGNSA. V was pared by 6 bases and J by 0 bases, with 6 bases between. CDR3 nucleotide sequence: TGTGCCAGCAGTTTTCGTAGCAATCAGCCCCAGCATTTT. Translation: CASSFRSNQPQHF.

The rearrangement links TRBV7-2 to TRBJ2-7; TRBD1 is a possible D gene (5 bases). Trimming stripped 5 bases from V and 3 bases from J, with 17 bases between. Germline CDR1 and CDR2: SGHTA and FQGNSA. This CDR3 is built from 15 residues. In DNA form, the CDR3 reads TGTGCCAGCAGCCCCCCAGGGATCGCCAGCTACGAGCAGTACTTC. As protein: CASSPPGIASYEQYF.

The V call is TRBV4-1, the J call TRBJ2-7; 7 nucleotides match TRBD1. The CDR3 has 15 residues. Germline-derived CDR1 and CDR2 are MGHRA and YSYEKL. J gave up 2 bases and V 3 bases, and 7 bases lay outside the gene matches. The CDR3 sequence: CASSHQGGTAYEQYF. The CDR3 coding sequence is TGCGCCAGCAGCCACCAAGGGGGCACTGCCTACGAGCAGTACTTC.

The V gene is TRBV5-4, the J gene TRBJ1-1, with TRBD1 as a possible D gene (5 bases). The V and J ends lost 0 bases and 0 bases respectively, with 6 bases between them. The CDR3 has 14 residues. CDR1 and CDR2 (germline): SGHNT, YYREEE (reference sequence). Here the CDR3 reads CASSLEQVNTEAFF. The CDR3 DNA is TGTGCCAGCAGCTTGGAACAGGTGAACACTGAAGCTTTCTTT.

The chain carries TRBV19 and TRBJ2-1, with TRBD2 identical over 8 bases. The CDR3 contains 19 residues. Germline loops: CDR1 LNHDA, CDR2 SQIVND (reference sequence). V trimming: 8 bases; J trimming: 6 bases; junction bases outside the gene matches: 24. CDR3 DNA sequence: TGTGCCAGTCCACCGGGACTAGGGGATCCTTTGCCGGGTTCCAATGAGCAGTTCTTC. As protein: CASPPGLGDPLPGSNEQFF.

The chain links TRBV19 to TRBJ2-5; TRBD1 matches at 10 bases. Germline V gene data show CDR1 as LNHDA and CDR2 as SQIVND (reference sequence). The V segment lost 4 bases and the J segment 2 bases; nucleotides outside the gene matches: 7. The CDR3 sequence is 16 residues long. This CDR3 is CASSKGTGAIQETQYF. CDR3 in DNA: TGTGCCAGTAGTAAAGGGACAGGGGCGATTCAAGAGACCCAGTACTTC.

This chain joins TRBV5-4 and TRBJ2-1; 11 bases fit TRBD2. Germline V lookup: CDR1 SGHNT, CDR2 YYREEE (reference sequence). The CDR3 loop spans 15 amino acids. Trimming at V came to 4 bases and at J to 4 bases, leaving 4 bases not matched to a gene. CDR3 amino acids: CASSLAGGVYNEQFF. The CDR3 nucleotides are TGTGCCAGCAGCCTAGCGGGGGGTGTGTACAATGAGCAGTTCTTC.

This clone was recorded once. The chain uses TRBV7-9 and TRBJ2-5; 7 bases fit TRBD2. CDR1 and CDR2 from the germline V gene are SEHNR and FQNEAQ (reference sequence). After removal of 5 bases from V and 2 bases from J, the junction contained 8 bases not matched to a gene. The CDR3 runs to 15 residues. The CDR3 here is CASSPRLAAQETQYF. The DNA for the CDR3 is TGTGCCAGCAGCCCTAGACTAGCAGCACAAGAGACCCAGTACTTC.

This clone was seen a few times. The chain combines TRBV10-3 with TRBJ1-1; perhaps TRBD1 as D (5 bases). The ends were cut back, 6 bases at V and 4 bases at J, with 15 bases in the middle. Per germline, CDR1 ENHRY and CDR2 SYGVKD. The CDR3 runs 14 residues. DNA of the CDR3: TGTGCCATCAGGTCAGGGCTATCGGGCACTGAAGCTTTCTTT. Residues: CAIRSGLSGTEAFF.

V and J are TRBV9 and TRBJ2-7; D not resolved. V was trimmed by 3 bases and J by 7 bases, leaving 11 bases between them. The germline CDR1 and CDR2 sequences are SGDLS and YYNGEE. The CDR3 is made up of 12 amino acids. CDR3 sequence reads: CASSASFGEQYF. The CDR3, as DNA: TGTGCCAGCAGCGCGAGCTTCGGGGAGCAGTACTTC.

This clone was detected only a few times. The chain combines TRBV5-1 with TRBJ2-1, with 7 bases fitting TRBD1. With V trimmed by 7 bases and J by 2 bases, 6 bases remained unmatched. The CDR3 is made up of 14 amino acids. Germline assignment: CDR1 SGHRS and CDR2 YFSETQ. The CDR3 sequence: CASEAGTAYNEQFF. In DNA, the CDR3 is TGCGCCAGCGAGGCCGGGACAGCCTACAATGAGCAGTTCTTC.

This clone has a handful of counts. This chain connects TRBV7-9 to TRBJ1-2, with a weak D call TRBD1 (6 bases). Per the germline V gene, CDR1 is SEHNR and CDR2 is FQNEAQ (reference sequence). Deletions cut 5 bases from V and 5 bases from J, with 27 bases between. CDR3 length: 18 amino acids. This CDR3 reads CASSVYFLLRTEAYGYTF. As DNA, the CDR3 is TGTGCCAGCAGCGTCTATTTTTTACTTAGGACAGAAGCGTATGGCTACACCTTC.

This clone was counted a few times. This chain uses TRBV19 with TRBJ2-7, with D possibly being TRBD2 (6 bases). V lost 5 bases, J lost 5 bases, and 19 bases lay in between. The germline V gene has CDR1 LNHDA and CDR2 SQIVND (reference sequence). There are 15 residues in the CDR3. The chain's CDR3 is CASSDEGLFGDEQYF. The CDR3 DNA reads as TGTGCCAGTAGTGATGAGGGACTCTTTGGGGACGAGCAGTACTTC.